The 22 T cell receptor beta chains below come from one sample, sequenced in a study of early T cells in non-severe SARS-CoV-2 infection. TCRdb re-derived calls from the 5' RACE reads in MiXCR, one entry per CDR3 protein. The repertoire has roughly 30,000 distinct CDR3 sequences, around 6.1% of them found once; the top ten carry approximately 35%. Source: whole blood, taken at baseline. The source is an adult who was a healthcare worker with PCR-confirmed SARS-CoV-2 infection or an uninfected control (not recorded which).

This clonotype was picked up a small number of times. V is TRBV9 and J is TRBJ2-1; D is perhaps TRBD2 (7 bases). From germline, CDR1 is SGDLS and CDR2 YYNGEE. V dropped 0 bases and J dropped 2 bases, with 9 bases sitting between them. The CDR3 runs 15 residues. The CDR3 sequence is CASSVAGGPYNEQFF. CDR3 nucleotide sequence: TGTGCCAGCAGCGTAGCGGGGGGCCCCTACAATGAGCAGTTCTTC.

This clonotype was recorded at least ten times. The CDR3 DNA is TGTGCCAGCAGCCGTGCGGGAGGTACAAAGAATGAGCAGTTCTTC. Protein sequence: CASSRAGGTKNEQFF. The J gene is TRBJ2-1, the V gene TRBV3-1; the match to TRBD2 covers 8 bases. The J segment lost 7 bases and the V segment lost 4 bases, leaving 9 bases of the junction unmatched. CDR1 and CDR2 from the germline V gene are LGHDT and YNNKEL (reference sequence). This CDR3 is 15 amino acids long.

There are many counts of this clonotype. Written as DNA, the CDR3 is TGTGCCAGCAGTTCCCCGGGCAGCAACGATGAAAAACTGTTTTTT. This codes for CASSSPGSNDEKLFF. The chain is built from TRBV6-2 or TRBV6-3 and TRBJ1-4; D gene unclear. Trimming left V 4 bases short and J 6 bases short, with 15 bases between. The germline V gene has CDR1 MNHEY and CDR2 SVGEGT. There are 15 residues in the CDR3.

This clonotype was found many times. The chain has TRBV5-1 and TRBJ2-5; D ambiguous. Germline lookup yields CDR1 SGHRS and CDR2 YFSETQ. V was clipped by 5 bases and J by 0 bases, with 11 bases between them. This CDR3 has 14 residues. The CDR3 DNA reads TGCGCCAGCAGGCGTACCTACAACCAAGAGACCCAGTACTTC. Its protein product is CASRRTYNQETQYF.

By its share, this clonotype is medium-sized. This chain uses TRBV20-1 with TRBJ1-2, with TRBD1 as a possible D gene (6 bases). Germline V gene data show CDR1 as DFQATT and CDR2 as SNEGSKA (reference sequence). V lost 2 bases and J lost 4, with 14 bases in between. The length of the CDR3 is 14 residues. Here the CDR3 DNA reads TGCAGTGCTAGACCCCAGGGGCCCGTCTATGGCTACACCTTC. Translation gives CSARPQGPVYGYTF.

J is TRBJ1-2 and V is TRBV7-2, with 9 bases lining up with TRBD1. The CDR3 totals 15 residues. J gave up 4 bases and V 4 bases, and 7 bases lay outside the gene matches. Looked up from germline, CDR1 is SGHTA and CDR2 is FQGNSA. The CDR3 DNA reads as TGTGCCAGCAGCTCCGGGACAGGGCCTACCTATGGCTACACCTTC. Translation gives CASSSGTGPTYGYTF.

The chain combines TRBV7-9 with TRBJ2-5; D not certain. The V end was cut by 8 bases, the J end by 0 bases, with 7 bases between. CDR1 and CDR2 (germline): SEHNR, FQNEAQ (reference sequence). The CDR3 is 12 residues long. The CDR3 coding sequence is TGTGCCAGCGGCGAGTACCAAGAGACCCAGTACTTC. Its translation is CASGEYQETQYF. Together with reference TRBV7-9 and TRBJ2-5, the CDR3 gives the full variable domain: DTGVSQNPRHKITKRGQNVTFRCDPISEHNRLYWYRQTLGQGPEFLTYFQNEAQLEKSRLLSDRFSAERPKGSFSTLEIQRTEQGDSAMYLCASGEYQETQYFGPGTRLLVL.

This clonotype was detected many times. CDR3 sequence reads: CAISEGSGGTDTQYF. The CDR3 nucleotides are TGTGCCATCAGTGAGGGTAGCGGGGGCACAGATACGCAGTATTTT. The V gene is TRBV10-3, the J gene TRBJ2-3; TRBD2 agrees at 8 bases. J lost 1 base, V lost 2 bases, and 2 bases had no gene match. The V gene's germline CDR1 is ENHRY and CDR2 SYGVKD. The CDR3 has 15 amino acids.

This clonotype was found many times. J is TRBJ2-3 and V is TRBV5-1, with 7 nucleotides matching TRBD2. This CDR3 contains 16 residues. The junction had 9 bases not matched to a gene; V was cut back by 4 bases and J by 1 base. Germline V gene lookup returns CDR1 SGHRS and CDR2 YFSETQ. The CDR3 nucleotides are TGCGCCAGCAGCCCGACGCGACTAGCTGGCACAGATACGCAGTATTTT. Protein product: CASSPTRLAGTDTQYF.

This clonotype was observed many times. The chain has TRBV30 and TRBJ1-1, with TRBD1 matching 9 bases. This CDR3 is 14 amino acids long. Trimming cost V 3 bases and J 4 bases; bases outside gene matches: 6. Germline V lookup: CDR1 GTSNPN, CDR2 SVGIG (reference sequence). CDR3 sequence (DNA): TGTGCCTGGAGCGTAACAGGGGGCGTCACTGAAGCTTTCTTT. This translates into CAWSVTGGVTEAFF. The variable domain in full, with the rest retrieved from reference TRBV30 and TRBJ1-1, is SQTIHQWPATLVQPVGSPLSLECTVEGTSNPNLYWYRQAAGRGLQLLFYSVGIGQISSEVPQNLSASRPQDRQFILSSKKLLLSDSGFYLCAWSVTGGVTEAFFGQGTRLTVV.

V is TRBV12-3 or TRBV12-4 and J is TRBJ1-4; maybe TRBD1 (6 bases). Between the trimmed V and J ends, which lost 5 bases and 8 bases, there was a span of 12 bases. The CDR3 runs to 13 residues. CDR3 in amino acids: CASSTIRGEKLFF. The CDR3 nucleotides are TGTGCCAGCAGTACTATCAGGGGCGAAAAACTGTTTTTT.

This clonotype was seen at least ten times. V gene TRBV5-4 combines with J gene TRBJ2-5; 8 nucleotides line up with TRBD1. Losses at the gene ends were 5 bases for V and 1 base for J; bases not matched to a gene: 7. Germline V CDR1 and CDR2: SGHNT, YYREEE (reference sequence). The CDR3 has 15 residues. The CDR3 region is CASRPTGQGQETQYF. The CDR3 DNA reads TGTGCCAGCAGACCCACCGGACAGGGCCAAGAGACCCAGTACTTC.

This clonotype was picked up a small number of times. Compared with germline, one end of the junction differs, possibly owing to a read error. V usage is TRBV5-1 and J usage is TRBJ1-5, with a possible D match to TRBD1 (6 bases). This CDR3 has 11 amino acids. Germline V gene data show CDR1 as SGHRS and CDR2 as YFSETQ. The CDR3 nucleotides read TGCGCCAGCAGCCCCCTTGGAGGGGGGAATTTT. Encoded protein: CASSPLGGGNF.

The table lists this clonotype with many counts. The chain is built from TRBV7-9 and TRBJ2-7; 9 nucleotides align to TRBD2. Unmatched junction bases numbered 6, after V lost 3 bases and J lost 3 bases. The germline V gene encodes CDR1 SEHNR and CDR2 FQNEAQ (reference sequence). This CDR3 is built from 15 residues. The CDR3 sequence: CASSLDGLAYYEQYF. The DNA for the CDR3 is TGTGCCAGCAGCTTGGATGGACTAGCGTACTACGAGCAGTACTTC. Together with reference TRBV7-9 and TRBJ2-7, the CDR3 gives the full variable domain: DTGVSQNPRHKITKRGQNVTFRCDPISEHNRLYWYRQTLGQGPEFLTYFQNEAQLEKSRLLSDRFSAERPKGSFSTLEIQRTEQGDSAMYLCASSLDGLAYYEQYFGPGTRLTVT.

This clonotype was recorded many times. The CDR3, as DNA: TGTGCCAGCAGTCACGGACTAGCGGAAAACAATGAGCAGTTCTTC. Amino acid sequence: CASSHGLAENNEQFF. The gene calls are TRBV6-5 and TRBJ2-1; 10 nucleotides align to TRBD2. Looked up from germline, CDR1 is MNHEY and CDR2 is SVGAGI. The CDR3 is 15 amino acids. V dropped 5 bases and J dropped 5; count of bases not matched to a gene: 6.

This clonotype came up many times. CDR3 amino acids: CASRRGLELDTQYF. For the CDR3, the DNA is TGTGCCAGCAGAAGGGGGCTAGAGCTGGATACGCAGTATTTT. This chain joins TRBV11-2 and TRBJ2-3; 7 bases are a match to TRBD1. The germline V gene encodes CDR1 SGHAT and CDR2 FQNNGV. The trim removed 6 bases at V and 6 bases at J, leaving 9 bases unmatched. CDR3 length: 14 residues.

In its sample, this clonotype was seen many times. The CDR3 bases are TGTGCCAGCAGCTTAGGCCAACTAGCGGGGGTTGGCGATGAGCAGTTCTTC. Translation gives CASSLGQLAGVGDEQFF. V is TRBV13 and J is TRBJ2-1; TRBD2 agrees at 11 bases. V dropped 0 bases and J dropped 8; count of bases not matched to a gene: 9. CDR1 and CDR2 (germline): PRHDT, FYEKMQ (reference sequence). This CDR3 is built from 17 residues. Full variable domain (remainder filled in from reference TRBV13 and TRBJ2-1): AAGVIQSPRHLIKEKRETATLKCYPIPRHDTVYWYQQGPGQDPQFLISFYEKMQSDKGSIPDRFSAQQFSDYHSELNMSSLELGDSALYFCASSLGQLAGVGDEQFFGPGTRLTVL.

This clonotype showed up just a few times. This chain's CDR3 is CASSQTSGSTGELFF. CDR3 nucleotide sequence: TGCGCCAGCAGCCAGACTAGCGGGAGCACCGGGGAGCTGTTTTTT. The rearrangement joins TRBV5-1 to TRBJ2-2; 12 bases fit TRBD2. Germline V gene data show CDR1 as SGHRS and CDR2 as YFSETQ. This CDR3 has 15 residues. The J segment lost 4 bases and the V segment lost 4 bases, leaving 2 bases of the junction unmatched.

As regards this clonotype: A read error may produce the germline difference seen at one junction end. J is TRBJ1-1 and V is TRBV9; TRBD1 might be the D (5 bases). This CDR3 comprises 15 residues. The germline V gene encodes CDR1 SGDLS and CDR2 YYNGEE. The CDR3 nucleotides read TGTGCCAGCAGCGTAACGGGACGGCCGAACGCTGAAGCTTTCTTT. It translates to CASSVTGRPNAEAFF.

This clonotype occurred many times. The chain recombines TRBV6-2 or TRBV6-3 with TRBJ1-2, with a tentative D call TRBD1 (6 bases). Trimming shortened V by 3 bases and J by 10 bases, and 9 bases separated the two germline ends. This CDR3 is built from 11 residues. Looked up from germline, CDR1 is MNHEY and CDR2 is SVGEGT. As DNA, the CDR3 is TGTGCCAGCAGTTATTGGACAGCCTACACCTTC. It specifies CASSYWTAYTF.

The chain has TRBV7-2 and TRBJ2-3, with 8 bases matching TRBD2. The germline CDR1 and CDR2 sequences are SGHTA and FQGNSA. The CDR3 has 15 amino acids. Trimming took 5 bases from V and 4 from J; bases not matched to a gene: 8. The CDR3 sequence is CASSVDGRAADTQYF. The DNA of the CDR3 is TGTGCCAGCAGCGTAGACGGGAGGGCCGCAGATACGCAGTATTTT. Looking up the rest from reference TRBV7-2 and TRBJ2-3 gives the full variable domain: GAGVSQSPSNKVTEKGKDVELRCDPISGHTALYWYRQSLGQGLEFLIYFQGNSAPDKSGLPSDRFSAERTGGSVSTLTIQRTQQEDSAVYLCASSVDGRAADTQYFGPGTRLTVL.

This clonotype was counted ten times or more. J is TRBJ2-1 and V is TRBV5-1; TRBD2 aligns across 7 bases. Losses at the gene ends were 7 bases for V and 10 bases for J; bases not matched to a gene: 5. Germline V CDR1 and CDR2: SGHRS, YFSETQ. CDR3 length equals 11 residues. CDR3: CASRLAEEQFF. CDR3 sequence (DNA): TGCGCCAGCCGTCTAGCGGAAGAGCAGTTCTTC.